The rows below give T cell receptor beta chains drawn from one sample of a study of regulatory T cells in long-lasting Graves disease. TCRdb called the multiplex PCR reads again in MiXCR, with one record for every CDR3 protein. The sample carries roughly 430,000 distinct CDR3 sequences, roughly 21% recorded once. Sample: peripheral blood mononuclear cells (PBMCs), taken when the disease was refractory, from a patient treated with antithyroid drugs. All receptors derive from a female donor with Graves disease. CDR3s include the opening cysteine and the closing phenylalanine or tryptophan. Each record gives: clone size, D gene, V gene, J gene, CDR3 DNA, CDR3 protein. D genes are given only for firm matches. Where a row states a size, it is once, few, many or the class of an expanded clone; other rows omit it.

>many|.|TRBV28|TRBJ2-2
TGTGCCAGCCAGGGGACGTTCAACACCGGGGAGCTGTTTTTT
CASQGTFNTGELFF
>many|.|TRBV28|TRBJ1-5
TGTGCCAGCAGTTTATGGGGGTCCGGGGAGCCCCAGCATTTT
CASSLWGSGEPQHF
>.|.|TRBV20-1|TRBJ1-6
TGCAGTGCTAGAGTTCAGGGGTTCAATAATTCACCCCTCCACTTT
CSARVQGFNNSPLHF
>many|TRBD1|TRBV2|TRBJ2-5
TGTGCCAGCAGTTTACCGGGACAGGGGCAAGAGACCCAGTACTTC
CASSLPGQGQETQYF
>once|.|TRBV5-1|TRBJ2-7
TGCGCCAGCAGCCCCGCAGGTAAGGGGGCCTACGAGCAGTACTTC
CASSPAGKGAYEQYF
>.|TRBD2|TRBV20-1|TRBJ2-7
TGCAGTGCTAGAACGGGGGGTGGCTACGAGCAGTACTTC
CSARTGGGYEQYF
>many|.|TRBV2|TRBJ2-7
TGTGCCAGCAGTGAAGGTTTTCAGGGACTTAGCCATTTC
CASSEGFQGLSHF
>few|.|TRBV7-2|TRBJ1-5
TGTGCCAGCAGCTTAGAGATCGCGGGGCCCACTCATTTT
CASSLEIAGPTHF
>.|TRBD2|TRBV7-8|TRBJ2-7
TGTGCCAGCAGCGAAACTAGCGGGAGATACGAGCAGTACTTC
CASSETSGRYEQYF
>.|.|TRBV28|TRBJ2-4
TGTGCCAGCACCTCAGGGTTGCCTGTGAATGCCAAAAACATTCAGTACTTC
CASTSGLPVNAKNIQYF
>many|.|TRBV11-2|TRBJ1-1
TGTGCCAGCAGCTTTCTACTGGACCCAGTGAACACTGAAGCTTTCTTT
CASSFLLDPVNTEAFF
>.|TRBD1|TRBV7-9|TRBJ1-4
TGTGCCAGCAGCTTAGAGGTTGGGACAGGCGAAAAACTGTTTTTT
CASSLEVGTGEKLFF
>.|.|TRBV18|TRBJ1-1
TGTGCCAGCTCACCACCGTCAGGTGCGATTAACACTGAAGCTTTCTTT
CASSPPSGAINTEAFF
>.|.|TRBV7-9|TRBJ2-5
TGTGCCAGCAGCTCCCTGCCCCTAGATCGTTCCTGGACCCAGTACTTC
CASSSLPLDRSWTQYF
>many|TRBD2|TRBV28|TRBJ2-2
TGTGCCACTCTCCCCGGGGGGGGCTACACCGGGGAGCTGTTTTTT
CATLPGGGYTGELFF
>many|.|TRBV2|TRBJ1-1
TGTGCCAGCAGTCCCTCAGGTATGGACAGAACGAACACTGAAGCTTTCTTT
CASSPSGMDRTNTEAFF
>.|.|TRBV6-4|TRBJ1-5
TGTGCCAGCAGTGACTCGATAGGAACAGGGACGTATGTAGAACAGCCCCAGCATTTT
CASSDSIGTGTYVEQPQHF
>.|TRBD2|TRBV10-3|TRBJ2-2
TGTGCCATCAGTCTAGCGGGAGCGGACACCGGGGAGCTGTTTTTT
CAISLAGADTGELFF
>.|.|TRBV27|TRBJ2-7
TGTGCCAGCAGATTAGCGGAGGCCTACGAGCAGTACTTC
CASRLAEAYEQYF
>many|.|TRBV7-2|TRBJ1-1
TGTGCCAGCAGCTTAGACGCGCTTAACACTGAAGCTTTCTTT
CASSLDALNTEAFF
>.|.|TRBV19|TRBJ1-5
TGTGCCAGTAGTCTTCTCACAGGAAGCAATCAGCCCCAGCATTTT
CASSLLTGSNQPQHF
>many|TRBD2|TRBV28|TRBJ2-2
TGTGCCAGCAGTTTTGCGGGAGTAGCCGACACCGGGGAGCTGTTTTTT
CASSFAGVADTGELFF
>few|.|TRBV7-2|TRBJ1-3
TGTGCCAGCAGCTTATTCCTTGGAAACACCATATATTTT
CASSLFLGNTIYF
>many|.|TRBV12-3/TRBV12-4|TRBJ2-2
TGTGCCAGCAGCTGGGACGGCACCGGGGAGCTGTTTTTT
CASSWDGTGELFF
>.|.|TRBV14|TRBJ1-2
TGTGCCAGCAGCTTTTCAGGACATAACTATGGCTACACCTTC
CASSFSGHNYGYTF
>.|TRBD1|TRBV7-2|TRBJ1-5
TGTGCCAGCAGCTTAGTAGGGGGCGTAAATCAGCCCCAGCATTTT
CASSLVGGVNQPQHF
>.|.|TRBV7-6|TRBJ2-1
TGTGCCAGCAGCCGACTGGCGGGTTACAATGAGCAGTTCTTC
CASSRLAGYNEQFF
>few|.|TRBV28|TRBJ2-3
TGTGCCAGCACTCCCAAGCCTCCCTTGATTAGCACAGATACGCAGTATTTT
CASTPKPPLISTDTQYF
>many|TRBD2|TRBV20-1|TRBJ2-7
TGCAGTGCTCCTCGGGTTAGCGGGGGATACGAGCAGTACTTC
CSAPRVSGGYEQYF